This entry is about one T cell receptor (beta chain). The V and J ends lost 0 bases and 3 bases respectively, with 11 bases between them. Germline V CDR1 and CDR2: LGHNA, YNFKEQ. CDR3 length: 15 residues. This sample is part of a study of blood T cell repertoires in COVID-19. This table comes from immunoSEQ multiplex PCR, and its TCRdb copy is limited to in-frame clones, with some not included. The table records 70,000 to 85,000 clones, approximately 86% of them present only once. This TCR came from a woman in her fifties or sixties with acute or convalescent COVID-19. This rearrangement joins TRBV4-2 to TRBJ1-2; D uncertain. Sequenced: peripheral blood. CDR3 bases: TGTGCCAGCAGCCAAGATGACAACGTACACTATGGCTACACCTTC. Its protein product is CASSQDDNVHYGYTF.